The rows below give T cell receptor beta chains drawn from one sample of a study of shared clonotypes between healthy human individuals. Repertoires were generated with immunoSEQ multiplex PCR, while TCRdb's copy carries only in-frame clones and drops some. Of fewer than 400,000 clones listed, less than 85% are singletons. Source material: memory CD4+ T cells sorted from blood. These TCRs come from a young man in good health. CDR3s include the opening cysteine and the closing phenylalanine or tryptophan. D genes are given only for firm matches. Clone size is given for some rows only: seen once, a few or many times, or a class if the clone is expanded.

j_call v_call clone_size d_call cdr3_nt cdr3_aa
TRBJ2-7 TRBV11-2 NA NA TGTGCCAGCAGTTTCGGGAGTATCTCCTACGAGCAGTACTTC CASSFGSISYEQYF
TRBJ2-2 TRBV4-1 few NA TGCGCCAGCAGCCACGGACAGACGAGCACCGGGGAGCTGTTTTTT CASSHGQTSTGELFF
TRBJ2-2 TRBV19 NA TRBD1 TGTGCCAGTAGATCAGGACAGGTATACACCGGGGAGCTGTTTTTT CASRSGQVYTGELFF
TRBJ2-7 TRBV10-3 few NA TGTGCCATCAGTGAGGGACCCGGGGGCCGTGATTACGAGCAGTACTTC CAISEGPGGRDYEQYF
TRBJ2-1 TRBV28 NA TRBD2 TGTGCCAGCAGCCCGGGGGAGGCGGGAGGATCTGAGCAGTTCTTC CASSPGEAGGSEQFF
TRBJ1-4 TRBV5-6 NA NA TGTGCCAGCAGCCTGACTAGGGACGGATCTGAAAAACTGTTTTTT CASSLTRDGSEKLFF
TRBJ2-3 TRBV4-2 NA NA TGTGCCAGCAGCCAACTAGTGAGCACAGATACGCAGTATTTT CASSQLVSTDTQYF
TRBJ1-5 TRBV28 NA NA TGTGCCAGCAGTAGGGAGGTGAGCAATCAGCCCCAGCATTTT CASSREVSNQPQHF
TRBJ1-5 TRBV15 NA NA TGTGCCACCAGCAGAGCGATAGGGGTTAGCAATCAGCCCCAGCATTTT CATSRAIGVSNQPQHF
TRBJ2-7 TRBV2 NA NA TGTGCCAGCTTGACGGGAGCAGGCGAGCAGTACTTC CASLTGAGEQYF
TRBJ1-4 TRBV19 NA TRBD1 TGTGCCAGTAGTTGGAGACAGGGCTTGGAGGAAAAACTGTTTTTT CASSWRQGLEEKLFF
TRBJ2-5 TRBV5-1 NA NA TGCGCCAGCAGCGGGGGACGTCAAGAAGAGACCCAGTACTTC CASSGGRQEETQYF
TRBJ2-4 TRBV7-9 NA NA TGTGCCAGCACTCTCGGGAACATTCAGTACTTC CASTLGNIQYF
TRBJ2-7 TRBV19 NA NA TGTGCCAGTAGTATACCGGACCTCCCCCGTGTGCAGTACTTC CASSIPDLPRVQYF
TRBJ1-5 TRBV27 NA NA TGTGCCAGCAGTTTATTTCAGGGTCTCGATCAGCCCCAGCATTTT CASSLFQGLDQPQHF
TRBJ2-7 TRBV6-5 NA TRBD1 TGTGCCAGCAGTTACTCCGGGACAGGTCTATACGAGCAGTACTTC CASSYSGTGLYEQYF
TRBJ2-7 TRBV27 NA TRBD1 TGTGCCAGCCAACGCCAACCGGGACAGGGTTTCTACGAGCAGTACTTC CASQRQPGQGFYEQYF
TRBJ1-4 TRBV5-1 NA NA TGCGCCAGCAGCTTGAATTTCGCAACTAATGAAAAACTGTTTTTT CASSLNFATNEKLFF
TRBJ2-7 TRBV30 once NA TGTGCCTGGAGTGTGGCGGGGGCATCCAGCTACGAGCAGTACTTC CAWSVAGASSYEQYF
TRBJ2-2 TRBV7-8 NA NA TGTGCCAGCAGCTTCCGGTGGGCAGGGTGGGACCCCGGGGAGCTGTTTTTT CASSFRWAGWDPGELFF
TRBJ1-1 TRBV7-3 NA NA TGTGCCAGCAGCTTAAACTCCGGTGAAGCTTTCTTT CASSLNSGEAFF
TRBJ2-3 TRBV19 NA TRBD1 TGTGCCAGTAGTCCATATGGGCAGGGGGCGCGGGCAGATACGCAGTATTTT CASSPYGQGARADTQYF
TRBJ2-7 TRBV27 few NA TGTGCCAGCAGTTTAGAGCCTGGGGTAACCTACGAGCAGTACTTC CASSLEPGVTYEQYF
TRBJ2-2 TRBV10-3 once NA TGTGCCACCTTGAGAGGGGCAAACACCGGGGAGCTGTTTTTT CATLRGANTGELFF
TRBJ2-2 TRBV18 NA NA TGTGCCAGCTCACCACAAAGTAGGGCGGCGATTGCGAGGGACACCGGGGAGCTGTTTTTT CASSPQSRAAIARDTGELFF
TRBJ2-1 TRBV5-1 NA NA TGCGCCAGCAGTCAAGGTAAAGGAATTGGGGCATTCAAAAACAATGAGCAGTTCTTC CASSQGKGIGAFKNNEQFF
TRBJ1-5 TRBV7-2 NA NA TGTGCCAGCAGGGGGGTCATCAATCAGCCCCAGCATTTT CASRGVINQPQHF
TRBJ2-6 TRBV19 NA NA TGTGCCAGTACCCTGGTGGGGGGCACAAGGGGTGGGGCCAACGTCCTGACTTTC CASTLVGGTRGGANVLTF
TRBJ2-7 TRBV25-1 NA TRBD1 TGTGCCAGCAGTGATGCGGACAGGGGAGTGGACGAGCAGTACTTC CASSDADRGVDEQYF
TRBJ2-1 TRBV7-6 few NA TGTGCCAGCAGCTTAGGCCAAGGGAATGAGCAGTTCTTC CASSLGQGNEQFF
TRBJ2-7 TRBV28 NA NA TGTGCCAGCAGCCCAGGCCTTCTTCGCGGCCACGAGCAGTACTTC CASSPGLLRGHEQYF
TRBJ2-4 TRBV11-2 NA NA TGTGCCAGCAGCTTAGACAGGGAAAACATTCAGTACTTC CASSLDRENIQYF
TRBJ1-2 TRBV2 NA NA TGTGCCAGCACCGGCGGCAACTATGGCTACACCTTC CASTGGNYGYTF
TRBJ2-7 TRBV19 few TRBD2 TGTGCCAGTAGTACTACTAGCGGGATGTACGAGCAGTACTTC CASSTTSGMYEQYF
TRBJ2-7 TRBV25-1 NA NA TGTGCCAGCAGAAGGGACACCCCATTTACCTACGAGCAGTACTTC CASRRDTPFTYEQYF
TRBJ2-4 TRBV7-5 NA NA TGTGCCAGAAGCCACCCAGAGGAGGTCGCCAAAAACATTCAGTACTTC CARSHPEEVAKNIQYF